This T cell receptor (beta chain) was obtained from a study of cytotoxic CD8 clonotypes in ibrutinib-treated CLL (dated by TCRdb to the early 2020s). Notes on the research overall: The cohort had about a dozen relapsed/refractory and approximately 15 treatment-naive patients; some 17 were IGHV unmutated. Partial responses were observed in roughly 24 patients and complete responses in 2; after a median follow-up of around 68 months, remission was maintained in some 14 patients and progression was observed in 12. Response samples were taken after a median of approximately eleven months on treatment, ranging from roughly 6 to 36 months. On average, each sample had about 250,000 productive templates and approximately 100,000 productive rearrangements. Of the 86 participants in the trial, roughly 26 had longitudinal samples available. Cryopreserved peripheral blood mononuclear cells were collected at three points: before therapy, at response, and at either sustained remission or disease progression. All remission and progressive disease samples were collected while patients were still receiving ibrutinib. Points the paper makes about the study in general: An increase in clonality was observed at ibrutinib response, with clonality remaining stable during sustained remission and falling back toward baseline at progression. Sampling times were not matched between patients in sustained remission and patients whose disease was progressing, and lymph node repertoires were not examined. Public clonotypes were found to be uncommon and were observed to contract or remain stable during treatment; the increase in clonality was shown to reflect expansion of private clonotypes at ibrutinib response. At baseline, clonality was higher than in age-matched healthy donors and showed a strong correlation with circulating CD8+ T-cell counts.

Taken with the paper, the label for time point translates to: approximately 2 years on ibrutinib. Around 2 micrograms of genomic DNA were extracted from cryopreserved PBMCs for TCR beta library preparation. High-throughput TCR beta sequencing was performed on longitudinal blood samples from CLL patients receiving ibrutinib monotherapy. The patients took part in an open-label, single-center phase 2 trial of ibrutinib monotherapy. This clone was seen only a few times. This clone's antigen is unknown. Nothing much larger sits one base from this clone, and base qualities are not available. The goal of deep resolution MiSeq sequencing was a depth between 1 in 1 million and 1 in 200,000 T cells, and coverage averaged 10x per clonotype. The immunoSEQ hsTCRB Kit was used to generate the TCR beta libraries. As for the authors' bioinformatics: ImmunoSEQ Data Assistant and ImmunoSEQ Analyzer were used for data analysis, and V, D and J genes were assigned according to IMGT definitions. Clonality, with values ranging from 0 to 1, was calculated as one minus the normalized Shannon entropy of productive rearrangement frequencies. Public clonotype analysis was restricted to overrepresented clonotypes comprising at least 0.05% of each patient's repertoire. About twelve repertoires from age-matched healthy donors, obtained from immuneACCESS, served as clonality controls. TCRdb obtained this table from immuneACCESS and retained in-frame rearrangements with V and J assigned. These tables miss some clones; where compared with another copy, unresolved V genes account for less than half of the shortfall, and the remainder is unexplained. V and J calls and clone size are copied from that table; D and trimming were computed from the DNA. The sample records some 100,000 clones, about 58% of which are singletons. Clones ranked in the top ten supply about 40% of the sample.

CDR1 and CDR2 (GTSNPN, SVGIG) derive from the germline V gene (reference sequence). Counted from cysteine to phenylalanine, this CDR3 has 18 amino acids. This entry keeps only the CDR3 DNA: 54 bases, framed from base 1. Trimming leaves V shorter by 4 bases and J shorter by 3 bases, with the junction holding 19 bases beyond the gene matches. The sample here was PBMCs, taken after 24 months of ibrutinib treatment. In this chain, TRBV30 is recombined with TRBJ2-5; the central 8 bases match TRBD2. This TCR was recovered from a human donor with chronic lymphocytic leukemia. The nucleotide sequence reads TGTGCCTGGAAGGGATTGGTCGCGCGGGGGGAACTTAAAGAGACCCAGTACTTC. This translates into CAWKGLVARGELKETQYF.